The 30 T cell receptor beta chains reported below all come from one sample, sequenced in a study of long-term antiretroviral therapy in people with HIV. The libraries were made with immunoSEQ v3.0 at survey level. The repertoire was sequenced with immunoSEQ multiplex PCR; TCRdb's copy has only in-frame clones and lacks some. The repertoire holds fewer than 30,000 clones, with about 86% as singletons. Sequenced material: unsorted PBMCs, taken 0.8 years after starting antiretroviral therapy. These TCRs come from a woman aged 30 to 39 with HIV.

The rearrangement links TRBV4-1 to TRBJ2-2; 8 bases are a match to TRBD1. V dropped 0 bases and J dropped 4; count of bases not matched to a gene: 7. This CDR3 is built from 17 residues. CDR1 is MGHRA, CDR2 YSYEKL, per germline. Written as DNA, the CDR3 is TGCGCCAGCAGCCAAGAGGGCAGGGGGCTAGGCACCGGGGAGCTGTTTTTT. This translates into CASSQEGRGLGTGELFF.

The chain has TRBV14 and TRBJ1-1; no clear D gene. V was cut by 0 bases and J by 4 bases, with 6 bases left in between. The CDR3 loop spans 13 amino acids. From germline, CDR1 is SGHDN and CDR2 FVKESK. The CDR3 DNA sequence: TGTGCCAGCAGCCAAGACTGGAGCACTGAAGCTTTCTTT. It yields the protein CASSQDWSTEAFF.

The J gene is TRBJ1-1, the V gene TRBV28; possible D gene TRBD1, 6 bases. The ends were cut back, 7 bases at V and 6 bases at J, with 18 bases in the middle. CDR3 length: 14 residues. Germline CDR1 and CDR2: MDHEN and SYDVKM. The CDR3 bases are TGTGCCAGCAATAGCGTTACAGGGAAGCCTGAAGCTTTCTTT. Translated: CASNSVTGKPEAFF.

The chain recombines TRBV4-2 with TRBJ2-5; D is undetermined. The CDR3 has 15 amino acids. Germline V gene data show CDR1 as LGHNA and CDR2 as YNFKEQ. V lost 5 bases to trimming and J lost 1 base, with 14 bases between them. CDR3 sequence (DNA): TGTGCCAGCAGCAAGCTGTGGGGTACCCAAGAGACCCAGTACTTC. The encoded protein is CASSKLWGTQETQYF.

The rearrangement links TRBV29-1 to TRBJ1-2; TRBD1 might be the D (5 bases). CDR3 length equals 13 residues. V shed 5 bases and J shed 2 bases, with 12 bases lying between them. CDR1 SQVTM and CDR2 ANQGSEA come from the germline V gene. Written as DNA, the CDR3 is TGCAGCGTTCTTTTTGGGGCCAACTATGGCTACACCTTC. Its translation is CSVLFGANYGYTF.

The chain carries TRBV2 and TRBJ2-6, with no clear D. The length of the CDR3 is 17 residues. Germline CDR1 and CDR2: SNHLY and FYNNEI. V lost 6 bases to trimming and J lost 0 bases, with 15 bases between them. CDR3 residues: CASSPFHPSSGANVLTF. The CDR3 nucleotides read TGTGCCAGCAGCCCCTTCCACCCTAGCTCTGGGGCCAACGTCCTGACTTTC. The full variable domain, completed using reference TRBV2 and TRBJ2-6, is EPEVTQTPSHQVTQMGQEVILRCVPISNHLYFYWYRQILGQKVEFLVSFYNNEISEKSEIFDDQFSVERPDGSNFTLKIRSTKLEDSAMYFCASSPFHPSSGANVLTFGAGSRLTVL.

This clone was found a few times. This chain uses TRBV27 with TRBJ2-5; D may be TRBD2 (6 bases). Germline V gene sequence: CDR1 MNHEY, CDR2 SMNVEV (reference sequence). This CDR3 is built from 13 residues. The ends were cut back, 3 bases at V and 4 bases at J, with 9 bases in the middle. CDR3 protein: CASSFGGTETQYF. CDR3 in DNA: TGTGCCAGCAGTTTCGGAGGGACAGAGACCCAGTACTTC.

The CDR3 DNA reads TGTGCCAGCGGACCGGGGGACACAGATACGCAGTATTTT. Translated: CASGPGDTDTQYF. The V and J genes are TRBV6-1 and TRBJ2-3, with D perhaps matching TRBD2 (6 bases). Germline V gives CDR1 MNHNS, CDR2 SASEGT. V lost 8 bases and J 2 bases, leaving 11 bases between the germline ends. The CDR3 is 13 residues long.

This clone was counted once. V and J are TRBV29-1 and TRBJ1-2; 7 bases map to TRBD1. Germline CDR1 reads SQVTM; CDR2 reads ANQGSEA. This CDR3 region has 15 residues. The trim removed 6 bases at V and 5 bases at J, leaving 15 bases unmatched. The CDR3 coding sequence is TGCAGCGTGGGGTATTGGGCGACAGGGATGTATGGCTACACCTTC. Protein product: CSVGYWATGMYGYTF.

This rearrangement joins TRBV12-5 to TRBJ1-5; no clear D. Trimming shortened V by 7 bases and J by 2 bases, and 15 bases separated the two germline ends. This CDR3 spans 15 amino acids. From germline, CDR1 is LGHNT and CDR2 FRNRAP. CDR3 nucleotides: TGTGCTAGTGCCCACGAAGGGAAGGGCAATCAGCCCCAGCATTTT. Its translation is CASAHEGKGNQPQHF.

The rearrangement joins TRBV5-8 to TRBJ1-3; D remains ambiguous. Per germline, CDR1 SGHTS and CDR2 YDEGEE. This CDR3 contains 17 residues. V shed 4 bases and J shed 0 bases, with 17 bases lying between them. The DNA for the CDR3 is TGTGCCAGCAGCCCCCTCCCGAGTATGAGCTCTGGAAACACCATATATTTT. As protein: CASSPLPSMSSGNTIYF.

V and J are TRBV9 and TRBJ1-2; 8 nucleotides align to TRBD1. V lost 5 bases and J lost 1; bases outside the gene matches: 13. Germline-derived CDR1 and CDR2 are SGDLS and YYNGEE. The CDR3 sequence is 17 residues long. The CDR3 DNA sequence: TGTGCCAGCAGTCTCACTCCCGGGACAGGAAATAACTATGGCTACACCTTC. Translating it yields CASSLTPGTGNNYGYTF.

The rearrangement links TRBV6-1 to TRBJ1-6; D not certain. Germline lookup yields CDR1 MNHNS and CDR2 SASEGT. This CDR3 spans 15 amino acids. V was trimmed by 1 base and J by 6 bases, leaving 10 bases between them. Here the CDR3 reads CASSEVGLVNSPLHF. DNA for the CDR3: TGTGCCAGCAGTGAAGTTGGATTAGTTAATTCACCCCTCCACTTT.

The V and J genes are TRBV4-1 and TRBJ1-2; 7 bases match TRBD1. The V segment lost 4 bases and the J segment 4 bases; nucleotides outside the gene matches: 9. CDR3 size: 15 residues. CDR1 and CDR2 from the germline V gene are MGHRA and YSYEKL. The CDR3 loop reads CASSRAGTETYGYTF. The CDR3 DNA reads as TGCGCCAGCAGCCGGGCCGGGACAGAAACCTATGGCTACACCTTC.

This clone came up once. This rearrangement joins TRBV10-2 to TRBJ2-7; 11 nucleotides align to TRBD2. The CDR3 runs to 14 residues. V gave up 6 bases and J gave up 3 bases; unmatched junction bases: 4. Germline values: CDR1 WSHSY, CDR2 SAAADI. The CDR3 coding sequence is TGCGCCAGCAGCGCCGGGACTAGCGGCTACGAGCAGTACTTC. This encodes CASSAGTSGYEQYF.

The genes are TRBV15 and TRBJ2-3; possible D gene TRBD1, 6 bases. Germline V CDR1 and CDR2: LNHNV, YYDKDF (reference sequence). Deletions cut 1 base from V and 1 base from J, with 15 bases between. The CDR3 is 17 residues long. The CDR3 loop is CATSRARDTWRTDTQYF. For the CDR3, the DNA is TGTGCCACCAGCAGAGCGAGGGACACCTGGCGCACAGATACGCAGTATTTT.

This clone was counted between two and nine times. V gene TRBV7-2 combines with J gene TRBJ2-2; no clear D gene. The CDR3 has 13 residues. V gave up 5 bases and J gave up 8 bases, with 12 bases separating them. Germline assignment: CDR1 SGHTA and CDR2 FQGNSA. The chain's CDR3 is CASSRGPRGELFF. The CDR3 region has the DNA TGTGCCAGCAGCCGAGGACCAAGGGGGGAGCTGTTTTTT.

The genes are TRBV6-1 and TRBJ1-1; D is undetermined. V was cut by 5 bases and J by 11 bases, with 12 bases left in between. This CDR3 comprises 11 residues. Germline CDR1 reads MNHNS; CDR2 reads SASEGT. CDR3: CASSTQYGAFF. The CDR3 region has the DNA TGTGCCAGCAGTACACAGTATGGGGCTTTCTTT.

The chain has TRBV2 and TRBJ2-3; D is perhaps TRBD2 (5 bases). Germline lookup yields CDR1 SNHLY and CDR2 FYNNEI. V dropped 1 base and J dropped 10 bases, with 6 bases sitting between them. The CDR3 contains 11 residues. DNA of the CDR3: TGTGCCAGCAGTGAAGGGCGGGCGCAGTATTTT. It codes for CASSEGRAQYF.

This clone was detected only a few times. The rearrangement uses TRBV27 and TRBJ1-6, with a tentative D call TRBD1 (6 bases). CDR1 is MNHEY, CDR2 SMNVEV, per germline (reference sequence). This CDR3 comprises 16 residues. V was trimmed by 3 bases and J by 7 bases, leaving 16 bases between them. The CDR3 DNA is TGTGCCAGCAGTTTCCACGACAGGATGGGAAATTCACCCCTCCACTTT. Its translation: CASSFHDRMGNSPLHF.

The CDR3 protein is CASTPGQGDSYEQYV. The CDR3 DNA is TGTGCCAGCACCCCGGGACAGGGGGATTCCTACGAGCAGTACGTC. This chain connects TRBV7-9 to TRBJ2-7; 11 bases align to TRBD1. This CDR3 comprises 15 residues. The germline V gene encodes CDR1 SEHNR and CDR2 FQNEAQ (reference sequence). Trimming took 7 bases from V and 1 from J; bases not matched to a gene: 6.

The CDR3 spells CASSHPPGRQGSAGELFF. The CDR3 nucleotides read TGCGCCAGCAGCCACCCACCCGGACGACAGGGGAGTGCCGGGGAGCTGTTTTTT. V is TRBV5-1 and J is TRBJ2-2; 8 bases align to TRBD1. Germline assignment: CDR1 SGHRS and CDR2 YFSETQ. The V and J ends lost 4 bases and 6 bases, in that order; junction bases with no gene match: 17. The CDR3 contains 18 residues.

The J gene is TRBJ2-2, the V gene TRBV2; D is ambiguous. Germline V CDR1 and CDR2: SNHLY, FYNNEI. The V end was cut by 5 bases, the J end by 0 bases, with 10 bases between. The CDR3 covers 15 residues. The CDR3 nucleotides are TGTGCCAGCAGTTCACTTCAGTCGAACACCGGGGAGCTGTTTTTT. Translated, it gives CASSSLQSNTGELFF.

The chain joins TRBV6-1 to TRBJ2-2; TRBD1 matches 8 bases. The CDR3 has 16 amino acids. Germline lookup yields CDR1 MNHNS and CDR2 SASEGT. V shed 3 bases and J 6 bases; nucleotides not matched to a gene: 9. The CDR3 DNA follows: TGTGCCAGCAGTGATCTAGCACAGGGGGTGGCCGGGGAGCTGTTTTTT. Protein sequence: CASSDLAQGVAGELFF.

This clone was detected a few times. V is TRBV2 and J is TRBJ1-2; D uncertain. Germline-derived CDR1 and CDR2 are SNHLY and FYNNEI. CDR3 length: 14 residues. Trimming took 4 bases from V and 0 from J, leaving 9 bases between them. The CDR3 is CASSVSPANYGYTF. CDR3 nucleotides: TGTGCCAGCAGTGTAAGTCCGGCTAACTATGGCTACACCTTC.

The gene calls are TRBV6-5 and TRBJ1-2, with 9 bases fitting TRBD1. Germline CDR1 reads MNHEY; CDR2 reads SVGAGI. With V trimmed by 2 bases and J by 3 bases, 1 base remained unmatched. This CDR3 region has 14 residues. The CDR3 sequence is CASSYRDRDYGYTF. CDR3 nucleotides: TGTGCCAGCAGTTACCGGGACAGGGACTATGGCTACACCTTC.

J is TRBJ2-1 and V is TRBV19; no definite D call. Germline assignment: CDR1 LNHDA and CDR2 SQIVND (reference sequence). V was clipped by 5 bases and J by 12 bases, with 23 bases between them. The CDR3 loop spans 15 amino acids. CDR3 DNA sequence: TGTGCCAGTAGTTTCTTCGGTAGGTTCGAGGTTGGGCAGTTCTTC. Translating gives CASSFFGRFEVGQFF.

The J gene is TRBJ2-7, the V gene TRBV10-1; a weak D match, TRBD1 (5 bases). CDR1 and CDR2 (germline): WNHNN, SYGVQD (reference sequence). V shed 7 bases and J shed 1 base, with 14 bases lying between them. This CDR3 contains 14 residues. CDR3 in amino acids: CASMSLDSSYEQYV. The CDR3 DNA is TGCGCCAGCATGAGCCTTGACAGTTCCTACGAGCAGTACGTC.

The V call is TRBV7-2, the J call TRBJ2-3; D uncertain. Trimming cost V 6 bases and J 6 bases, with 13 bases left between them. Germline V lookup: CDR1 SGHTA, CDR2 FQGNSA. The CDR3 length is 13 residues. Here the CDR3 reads CASSSYNLDTQYF. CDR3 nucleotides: TGTGCCAGCAGTTCTTATAATCTCGATACGCAGTATTTT. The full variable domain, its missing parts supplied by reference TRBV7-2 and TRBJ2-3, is GAGVSQSPSNKVTEKGKDVELRCDPISGHTALYWYRQSLGQGLEFLIYFQGNSAPDKSGLPSDRFSAERTGGSVSTLTIQRTQQEDSAVYLCASSSYNLDTQYFGPGTRLTVL.

The CDR3 DNA follows: TGTGCCAGCAGTGATCTAGCGGGGTCCTACAATGAGCAGTTCTTC. Translation gives CASSDLAGSYNEQFF. This chain connects TRBV2 to TRBJ2-1; TRBD2 agrees at 9 bases. The V and J ends lost 3 bases and 1 base, in that order; junction bases with no gene match: 1. Germline V gives CDR1 SNHLY, CDR2 FYNNEI. The CDR3 has 15 residues.